The 17 T cell receptor beta chains listed next were all sequenced from one sample in a study of cytomegalovirus exposure and HLA in healthy donors. Here immunoSEQ multiplex PCR was the method, and the copy in TCRdb shows in-frame clones only, minus some. The table records over 150,000 clones, about nine tenths of them present only once. Material: PBMCs. The receptor set was obtained from a woman aged 25 to 39 in good health and CMV-seronegative.

The rearrangement uses TRBV29-1 and TRBJ2-7, with D tentatively TRBD2 (5 bases). The CDR3 covers 13 residues. Germline CDR1 and CDR2: SQVTM and ANQGSEA. V was trimmed by 6 bases and J by 1 base, leaving 13 bases between them. In DNA form, the CDR3 reads TGCAGCGTCGCGTCCGAGGGTTCCTACGAGCAGTACTTC. This sequence encodes CSVASEGSYEQYF.

This clone appeared a single time. This chain links TRBV7-2 with TRBJ2-7; 10 bases match TRBD2. V was pared by 5 bases and J by 5 bases, with 12 bases of the junction left unmatched. Germline V gene data show CDR1 as SGHTA and CDR2 as FQGNSA. The CDR3 covers 16 residues. Written as DNA, the CDR3 is TGTGCCAGCAGCCTATCACAAACTAGCGGGAAAGACGAGCAGTACTTC. Protein: CASSLSQTSGKDEQYF.

The chain links TRBV2 to TRBJ1-2; tentatively, D is TRBD1 (5 bases). The length of the CDR3 is 17 residues. The germline V and J ends were trimmed by 2 bases and 5 bases, with 21 bases remaining between them. Per germline, CDR1 SNHLY and CDR2 FYNNEI. CDR3 region: CASSESGGSDIPYGYTF. CDR3 in DNA: TGTGCCAGCAGTGAAAGTGGGGGGTCGGACATACCTTATGGCTACACCTTC.

The J gene is TRBJ2-7, the V gene TRBV19, with 8 nucleotides matching TRBD2. Germline V gene lookup returns CDR1 LNHDA and CDR2 SQIVND (reference sequence). CDR3 length: 14 amino acids. The junction had 4 bases not matched to a gene; V was cut back by 1 base and J by 5 bases. CDR3 protein: CASSIVPGGNEQYF. The CDR3 nucleotides read TGTGCCAGTAGTATAGTCCCGGGGGGGAACGAGCAGTACTTC.

V usage is TRBV5-1 and J usage is TRBJ1-4, with TRBD1 matching 9 bases. The CDR3 sequence is 17 residues long. CDR1 and CDR2 from the germline V gene are SGHRS and YFSETQ. Unmatched junction bases numbered 15, after V lost 3 bases and J lost 9 bases. CDR3 loop: CASSSGQGRIKLQKLFF. In DNA, the CDR3 is TGCGCCAGCAGCTCCGGACAGGGGAGAATTAAGCTCCAAAAACTGTTTTTT.

The rearrangement uses TRBV9 and TRBJ2-2; D is unclear. The CDR3 covers 14 residues. Germline V gene data show CDR1 as SGDLS and CDR2 as YYNGEE. The V and J ends lost 3 bases and 6 bases respectively, with 12 bases between them. For the CDR3, the DNA is TGTGCCAGCAGCGAGACCCATTTGGCCGGGGAGCTGTTTTTT. Translated, it gives CASSETHLAGELFF.

CDR3 sequence reads: CASSELRNTDTQYF. In DNA form, the CDR3 reads TGTGCCAGCAGTGAACTCCGAAACACAGATACGCAGTATTTT. This chain connects TRBV25-1 to TRBJ2-3, with D hard to call. The CDR3 spans 14 residues. Between the trimmed V and J ends, which lost 2 bases and 2 bases, there was a span of 8 bases. Germline CDR1 is MGHDK and CDR2 is SYGVNS.

The CDR3 loop is CASSLTPDNTYEQYF. CDR3 DNA sequence: TGTGCCAGCAGCCTAACTCCCGACAACACCTACGAGCAGTACTTC. This rearrangement joins TRBV27 to TRBJ2-7; D is undetermined. The germline V and J ends were trimmed by 6 bases and 2 bases, with 17 bases remaining between them. Germline CDR1 reads MNHEY; CDR2 reads SMNVEV (reference sequence). This CDR3 region has 15 residues.

This chain joins TRBV2 and TRBJ2-3, with 9 bases that match TRBD2. Germline V gives CDR1 SNHLY, CDR2 FYNNEI. The CDR3 spans 16 residues. V trimming: 5 bases; J trimming: 0 bases; junction bases outside the gene matches: 6. The CDR3 loop is CASSLQRGASTDTQYF. CDR3 DNA: TGTGCCAGCAGTCTCCAGCGGGGGGCTAGCACAGATACGCAGTATTTT.

The rearrangement uses TRBV7-8 and TRBJ1-1, with D possibly being TRBD1 (6 bases). Germline V gene lookup returns CDR1 SGHVS and CDR2 FQNEAQ. Trimming shortened V by 5 bases and J by 6 bases, and 13 bases separated the two germline ends. The CDR3 sequence is 13 residues long. CDR3 region: CASSLETGPEAFF. The CDR3 DNA follows: TGTGCCAGCAGCCTCGAGACAGGTCCTGAAGCTTTCTTT.

This clone was detected many times. This chain connects TRBV7-9 to TRBJ2-3; 7 nucleotides agree with TRBD1. Trimming cost V 3 bases and J 3 bases; bases outside gene matches: 3. Looked up from germline, CDR1 is SEHNR and CDR2 is FQNEAQ (reference sequence). The CDR3 sequence is 14 residues long. This CDR3 reads CASSFRGMTDTQYF. DNA of the CDR3: TGTGCCAGCAGCTTCAGGGGGATGACAGATACGCAGTATTTT.

J is TRBJ2-7 and V is TRBV4-3, with 7 bases aligning to TRBD1. The CDR3 sequence is 14 residues long. V was clipped by 0 bases and J by 3 bases; unmatched bases: 2. Germline values: CDR1 LGHNA, CDR2 YSLEER. CDR3 bases: TGCGCCAGCAGCCAAGATAACAGGGGCTACGAGCAGTACTTC. Amino acid sequence: CASSQDNRGYEQYF.

The rearrangement uses TRBV27 and TRBJ1-2; TRBD1 agrees at 9 bases. Germline trimming cut 6 bases from V and 8 bases from J; bases unmatched to any gene: 19. The CDR3 spans 17 residues. Germline V gene lookup returns CDR1 MNHEY and CDR2 SMNVEV (reference sequence). The CDR3 DNA reads as TGTGCCAGCAGCAAGCAACAGGGGGCGCACGGGTCGGACGGCTACACCTTC. Amino acid sequence: CASSKQQGAHGSDGYTF.

The rearrangement links TRBV4-1 to TRBJ2-7; TRBD1 or TRBD2 may be the D gene (6 bases each). The germline V gene has CDR1 MGHRA and CDR2 YSYEKL. This CDR3 has 16 residues. V was cut by 1 base and J by 2 bases, with 15 bases left in between. CDR3: CASSQGGAGEAYEQYF. The CDR3 DNA follows: TGCGCCAGCAGCCAAGGGGGGGCAGGGGAGGCCTACGAGCAGTACTTC.

V usage is TRBV7-3 and J usage is TRBJ1-5; no clear D. Deletions cut 5 bases from V and 5 bases from J, with 16 bases between. CDR1 SGHTA and CDR2 FQGTGA come from the germline V gene. This CDR3 comprises 15 residues. The CDR3 DNA is TGTGCCAGCAGCACCCGACCAGAGATCGATCAGCCCCAGCATTTT. This translates into CASSTRPEIDQPQHF.

V and J are TRBV7-9 and TRBJ1-1; 8 nucleotides match TRBD1. This CDR3 comprises 14 residues. V trimming: 5 bases; J trimming: 3 bases; junction bases outside the gene matches: 5. Germline loops: CDR1 SEHNR, CDR2 FQNEAQ (reference sequence). CDR3 residues: CASSRTGGHTEAFF. The DNA for the CDR3 is TGTGCCAGCAGCCGCACAGGGGGTCACACTGAAGCTTTCTTT.

The chain is built from TRBV30 and TRBJ1-1; no firm D call. The CDR3 contains 11 residues. Germline V gene sequence: CDR1 GTSNPN, CDR2 SVGIG (reference sequence). Trimming pared 4 bases from V and 1 base from J, leaving 4 bases between. The CDR3 DNA reads TGTGCCTGGAAGGCGAACACTGAAGCTTTCTTT. Encoded protein: CAWKANTEAFF. Filled out from reference TRBV30 and TRBJ1-1, the complete variable domain reads SQTIHQWPATLVQPVGSPLSLECTVEGTSNPNLYWYRQAAGRGLQLLFYSVGIGQISSEVPQNLSASRPQDRQFILSSKKLLLSDSGFYLCAWKANTEAFFGQGTRLTVV.